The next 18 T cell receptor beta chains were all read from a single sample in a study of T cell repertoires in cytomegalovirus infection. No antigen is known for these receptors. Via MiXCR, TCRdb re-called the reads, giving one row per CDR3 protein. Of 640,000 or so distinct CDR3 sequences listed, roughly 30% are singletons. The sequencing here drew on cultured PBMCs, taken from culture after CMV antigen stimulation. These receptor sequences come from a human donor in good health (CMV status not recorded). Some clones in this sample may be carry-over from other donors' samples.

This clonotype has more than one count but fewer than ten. The CDR3 spells CASSNRDRAGEQFF. CDR3 DNA sequence: TGTGCCAGCAGTAACCGGGACAGGGCAGGCGAGCAGTTCTTC. V usage is TRBV6-1 and J usage is TRBJ2-1; TRBD1 aligns across 9 bases. CDR1 is MNHNS and CDR2 is SASEGT in the germline V gene. V was clipped by 5 bases and J by 10 bases; unmatched bases: 9. The CDR3 is made up of 14 amino acids.

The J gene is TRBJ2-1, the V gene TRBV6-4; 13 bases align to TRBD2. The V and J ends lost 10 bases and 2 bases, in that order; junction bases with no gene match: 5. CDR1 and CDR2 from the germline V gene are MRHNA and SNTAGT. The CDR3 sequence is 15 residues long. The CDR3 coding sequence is TGTGCCAACGGGACTAGCGGGGCCCCCTACAATGAGCAGTTCTTC. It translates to CANGTSGAPYNEQFF.

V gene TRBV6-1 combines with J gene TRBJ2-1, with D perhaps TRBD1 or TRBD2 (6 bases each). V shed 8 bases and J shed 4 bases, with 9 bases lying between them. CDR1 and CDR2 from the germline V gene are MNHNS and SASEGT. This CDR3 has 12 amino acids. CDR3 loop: CASGGPYNEQFF. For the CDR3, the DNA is TGTGCCAGCGGGGGGCCATACAATGAGCAGTTCTTC.

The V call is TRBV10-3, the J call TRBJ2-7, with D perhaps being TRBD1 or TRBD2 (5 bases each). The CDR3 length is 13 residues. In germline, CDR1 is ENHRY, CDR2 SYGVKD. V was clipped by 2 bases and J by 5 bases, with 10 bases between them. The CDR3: CAISEREQDEQYF. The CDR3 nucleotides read TGTGCCATCAGTGAGCGGGAACAGGACGAGCAGTACTTC.

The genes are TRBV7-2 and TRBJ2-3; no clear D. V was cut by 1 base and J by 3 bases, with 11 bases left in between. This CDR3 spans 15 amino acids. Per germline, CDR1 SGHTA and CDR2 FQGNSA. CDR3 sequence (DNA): TGTGCCAGCAGCTTAGAGTGGGCTAGTACAGATACGCAGTATTTT. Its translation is CASSLEWASTDTQYF.

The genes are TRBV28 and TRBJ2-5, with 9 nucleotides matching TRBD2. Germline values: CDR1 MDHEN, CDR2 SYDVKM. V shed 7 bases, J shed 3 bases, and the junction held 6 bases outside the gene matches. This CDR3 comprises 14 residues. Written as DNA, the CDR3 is TGTGCCAGCATTCCGGGCGGGGGGGAAGAGACCCAGTACTTC. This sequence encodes CASIPGGGEETQYF.

This chain's CDR3 is CASTGGAWDTQYF. CDR3 sequence (DNA): TGTGCCAGTACAGGGGGCGCGTGGGATACGCAGTATTTT. The V call is TRBV28, the J call TRBJ2-3, with 9 bases that match TRBD1. In germline, CDR1 is MDHEN, CDR2 SYDVKM. Trimming removed 9 bases from V and 6 bases from J; junction bases left unmatched: 7. The CDR3 is made up of 13 amino acids.

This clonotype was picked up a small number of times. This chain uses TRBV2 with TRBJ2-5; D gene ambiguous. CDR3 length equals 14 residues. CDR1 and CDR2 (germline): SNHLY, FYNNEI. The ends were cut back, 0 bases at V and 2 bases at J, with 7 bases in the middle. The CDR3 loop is CASSEAAQQETQYF. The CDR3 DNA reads TGTGCCAGCAGTGAAGCGGCACAGCAAGAGACCCAGTACTTC.

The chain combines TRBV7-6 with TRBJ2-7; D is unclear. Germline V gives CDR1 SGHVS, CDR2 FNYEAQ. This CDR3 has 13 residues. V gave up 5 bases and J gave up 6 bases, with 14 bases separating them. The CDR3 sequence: CASSPGSSAEQYF. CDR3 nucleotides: TGTGCCAGCAGCCCCGGGTCTTCAGCCGAGCAGTACTTC.

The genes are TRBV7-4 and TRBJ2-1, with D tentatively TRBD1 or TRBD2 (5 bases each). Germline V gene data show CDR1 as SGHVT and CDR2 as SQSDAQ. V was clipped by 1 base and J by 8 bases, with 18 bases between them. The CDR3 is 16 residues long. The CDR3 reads CASSLGGPTALDEQFF. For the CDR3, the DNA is TGTGCCAGCAGCTTAGGGGGACCCACGGCCTTGGATGAGCAGTTCTTC.

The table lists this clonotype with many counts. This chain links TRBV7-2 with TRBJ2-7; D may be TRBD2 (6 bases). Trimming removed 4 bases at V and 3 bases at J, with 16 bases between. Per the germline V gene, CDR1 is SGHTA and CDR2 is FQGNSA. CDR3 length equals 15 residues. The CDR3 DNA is TGTGCCAGCAGCTACCGGCGGGACCGCTTCTACGAGCAGTACTTC. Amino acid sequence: CASSYRRDRFYEQYF.

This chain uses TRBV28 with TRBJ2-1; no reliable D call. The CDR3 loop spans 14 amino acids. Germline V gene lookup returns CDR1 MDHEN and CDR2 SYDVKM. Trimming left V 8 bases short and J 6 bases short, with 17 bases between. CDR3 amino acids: CASSRQVKSNEQFF. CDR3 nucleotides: TGTGCCAGCTCAAGGCAGGTGAAGAGCAATGAGCAGTTCTTC.

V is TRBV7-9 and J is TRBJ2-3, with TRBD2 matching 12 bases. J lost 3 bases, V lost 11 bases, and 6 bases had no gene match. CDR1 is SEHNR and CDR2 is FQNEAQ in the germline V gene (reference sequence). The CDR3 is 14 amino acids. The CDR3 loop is CAGVLAGGTDTQYF. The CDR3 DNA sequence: TGTGCCGGTGTACTAGCGGGAGGAACAGATACGCAGTATTTT.

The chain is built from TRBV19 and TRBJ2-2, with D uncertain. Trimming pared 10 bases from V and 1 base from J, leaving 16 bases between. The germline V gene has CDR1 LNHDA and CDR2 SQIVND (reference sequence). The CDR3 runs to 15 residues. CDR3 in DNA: TGTGCCACTGCTCCCCCAGGCAGGAACACCGGGGAGCTGTTTTTT. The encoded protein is CATAPPGRNTGELFF.

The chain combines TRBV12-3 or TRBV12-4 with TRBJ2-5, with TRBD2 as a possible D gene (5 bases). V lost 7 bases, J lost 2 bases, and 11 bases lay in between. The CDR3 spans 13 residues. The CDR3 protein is CASTLTTQETQYF. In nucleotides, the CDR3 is TGTGCCAGCACGCTGACTACACAAGAGACCCAGTACTTC.

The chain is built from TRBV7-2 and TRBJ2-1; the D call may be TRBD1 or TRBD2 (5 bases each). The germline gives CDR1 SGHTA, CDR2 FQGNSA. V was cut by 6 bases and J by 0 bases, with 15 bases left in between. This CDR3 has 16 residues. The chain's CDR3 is CASRGPGAYSYNEQFF. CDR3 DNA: TGTGCCAGCAGGGGTCCCGGGGCCTACTCCTACAATGAGCAGTTCTTC. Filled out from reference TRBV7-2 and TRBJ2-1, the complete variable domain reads GAGVSQSPSNKVTEKGKDVELRCDPISGHTALYWYRQSLGQGLEFLIYFQGNSAPDKSGLPSDRFSAERTGGSVSTLTIQRTQQEDSAVYLCASRGPGAYSYNEQFFGPGTRLTVL.

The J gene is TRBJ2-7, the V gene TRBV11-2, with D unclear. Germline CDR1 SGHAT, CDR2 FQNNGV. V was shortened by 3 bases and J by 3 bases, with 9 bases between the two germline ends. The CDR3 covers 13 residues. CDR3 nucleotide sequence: TGTGCCAGCAGCTTGGGGATGGACTACGAGCAGTACTTC. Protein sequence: CASSLGMDYEQYF.

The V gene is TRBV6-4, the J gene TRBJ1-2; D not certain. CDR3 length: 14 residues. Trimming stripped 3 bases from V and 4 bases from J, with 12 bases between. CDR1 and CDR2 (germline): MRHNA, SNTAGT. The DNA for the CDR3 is TGTGCCAGCAGTGAAGGCAGCGGCATCTATGGCTACACCTTC. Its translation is CASSEGSGIYGYTF.